This T cell receptor (beta chain) emerged from a study of T cells expressing NK-cell markers. For the study at large: Seven of the eight sequenced donors were classified as HCMV-seropositive, and one was classified as seronegative.

TCRdb processed the 5' RACE reads again and assigns one entry to each CDR3 protein, with no DNA. The sample table includes approximately 380,000 distinct CDR3 sequences. The CDR3 sequence is 18 residues long. Germline V lookup: CDR1 SGHRS, CDR2 YFSETQ. Comments on this clonotype: Its antigen is unidentified.

Study conclusions and caveats: Dominant NKG2C+ clonotypes in a handful of donors made up about 1.0-7.0% of CD8+ T cells.

The receptor was derived from a man aged 18-70 years in good health. The rearrangement uses TRBV5-1 and TRBJ2-6; TCRdb lists TRBD1, though no DNA is available to test this call. Source material: blood T cells: a sorted CD56 or NKG2C T cell subset, CD4+ or CD8+ T cells, or bulk PBMC T cells (not recorded which). The CDR3 sequence: CASSLASSGTTGANVLTF.